The entry below gives a single TCR beta chain sequence along with its context. The antigen is unknown. Produced via immunoSEQ multiplex PCR; TCRdb's table is partial and in-frame only. Of hundreds of thousands of clones in the sample, about nine tenths were seen once. The data belong to a study of Ad26.COV2.S vaccination and SARS-CoV-2 variants. Germline CDR1 reads KGHDR; CDR2 reads SFDVKD. This CDR3 comprises 13 residues. V dropped 4 bases and J dropped 6 bases, with 9 bases sitting between them. Overall study findings and caveats: It was vaccine recipients, not placebo recipients, who had the higher spike-specific TCR breadth. Once vaccination had occurred, spike-specific CD8+ and CD4+ T cell responses reportedly showed substantial breadth.

As for treatment: 15 to 20 received Ad26.COV2.S at low or high dose, single or two shots; 5 received placebo; per-sample allocation not given. Vaccine and placebo recipients were sampled on day 63 after the first injection. Within Boston, the person who donated was an adult of 18-55 years. Wuhan-strain spike was delivered by a replication-incompetent Ad26 vector. The clonotype originates from a person between 18 and 60 years old who received the Ad26.COV2.S COVID-19 vaccine or a placebo. The sequencing here drew on peripheral blood, taken in a trial of Ad26.COV2.S vaccine versus placebo. The V call is TRBV24-1, the J call TRBJ1-5, with D tentatively TRBD1 (5 bases). CDR3 protein: CATSDRAGQPQHF. As DNA, the CDR3 is TGTGCCACCAGTGACAGGGCAGGTCAGCCCCAGCATTTT.